Listed below are T cell receptor beta chains from one sample, sequenced in a study of CD8 T cells in ankylosing spondylitis. Via MiXCR, TCRdb re-called the 5' RACE reads, giving one row per CDR3 protein. The sample lists around 230,000 distinct CDR3 sequences; approximately 9% were seen once. Sequencing was performed on blood, either unsorted or a sorted T cell fraction (not recorded which). These receptor sequences come from a male donor with ankylosing spondylitis or in good health (not recorded which). Both conserved end residues are part of each CDR3. Each record gives: clone size, V gene, D gene, CDR3 length, J gene, CDR3 protein. The D gene is left open where the match is weak. Size values are once, few and many counts, or a class for expanded clones, and some rows have none.

many	TRBV7-9	TRBD1	15	TRBJ1-2	CASSLAGQPRGGYTF
-	TRBV6-5	TRBD2	16	TRBJ2-3	CASSYHSGGSTDTQYF
many	TRBV20-1	TRBD1	16	TRBJ2-2	CSASSSRDSITGELFF
many	TRBV5-4	TRBD2	14	TRBJ2-7	CASSSREATYEQYF
many	TRBV6-2/TRBV6-3	-	16	TRBJ1-5	CASSHRAFYSNQPQHF
many	TRBV2	TRBD1	15	TRBJ1-5	CASSDRTGQAQPQHF
many	TRBV20-1	TRBD2	15	TRBJ2-3	CSALAGGTFTDTQYF
-	TRBV10-2	-	16	TRBJ1-3	CASSHSDRSSGNTIYF
few	TRBV3-1	-	13	TRBJ1-2	CASSSAGAEGYTF
-	TRBV7-2	-	17	TRBJ1-2	CASSLVHLIAANYGYTF
-	TRBV10-3	-	13	TRBJ2-5	CAISDGGQETQYF
many	TRBV12-3/TRBV12-4	-	15	TRBJ1-2	CASSSSARMGGGYTF
many	TRBV6-1	TRBD2	15	TRBJ2-1	CASTKTSGDYNEQFF
-	TRBV3-1	-	15	TRBJ2-1	CATSQEGLRPGGRVF
many	TRBV18	TRBD1	16	TRBJ1-1	CASSLENDRGNTEAFF
-	TRBV7-3	-	14	TRBJ2-5	CASSPGPVQETQYF
many	TRBV3-1	-	18	TRBJ1-4	CASSQAPGLGRHNEKLFF
many	TRBV20-1	-	14	TRBJ2-3	CSALTKSGTDTQYF
few	TRBV7-8	TRBD1	13	TRBJ1-1	CASSSGTGFGAFF
few	TRBV5-1	-	13	TRBJ1-1	CASSLDTRTEAFF
many	TRBV20-1	-	17	TRBJ2-1	CSASGLIGLSSYNEQFF